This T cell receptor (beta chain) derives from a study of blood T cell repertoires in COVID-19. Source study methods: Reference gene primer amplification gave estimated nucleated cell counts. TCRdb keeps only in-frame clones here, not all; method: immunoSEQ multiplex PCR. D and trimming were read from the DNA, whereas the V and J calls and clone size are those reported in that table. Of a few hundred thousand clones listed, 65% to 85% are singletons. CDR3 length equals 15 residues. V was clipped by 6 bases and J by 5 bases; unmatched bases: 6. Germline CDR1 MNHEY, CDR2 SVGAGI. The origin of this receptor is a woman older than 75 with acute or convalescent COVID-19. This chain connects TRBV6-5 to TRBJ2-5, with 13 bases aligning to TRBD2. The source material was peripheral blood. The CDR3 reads CASSEGLAGMETQYF. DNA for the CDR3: TGTGCCAGCAGCGAGGGACTAGCGGGAATGGAGACCCAGTACTTC.